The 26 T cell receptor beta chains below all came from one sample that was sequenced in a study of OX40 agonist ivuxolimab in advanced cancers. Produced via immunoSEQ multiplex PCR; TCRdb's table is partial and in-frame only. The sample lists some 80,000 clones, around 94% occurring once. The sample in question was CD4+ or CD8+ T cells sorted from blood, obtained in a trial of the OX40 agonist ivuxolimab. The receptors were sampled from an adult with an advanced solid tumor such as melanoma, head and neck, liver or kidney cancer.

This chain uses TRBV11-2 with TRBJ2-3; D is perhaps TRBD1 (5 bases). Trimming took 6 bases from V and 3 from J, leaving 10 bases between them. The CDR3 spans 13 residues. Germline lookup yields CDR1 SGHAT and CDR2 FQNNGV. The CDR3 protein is CASRQGSTDTQYF. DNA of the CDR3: TGTGCCAGCAGGCAGGGCTCGACAGATACGCAGTATTTT.

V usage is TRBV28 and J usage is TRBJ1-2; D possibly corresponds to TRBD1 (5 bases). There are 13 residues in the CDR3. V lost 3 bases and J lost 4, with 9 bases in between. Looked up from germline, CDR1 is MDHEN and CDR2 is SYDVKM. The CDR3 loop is CASSFGRGYGYTF. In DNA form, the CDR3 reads TGTGCCAGCAGTTTCGGTAGGGGCTATGGCTACACCTTC.

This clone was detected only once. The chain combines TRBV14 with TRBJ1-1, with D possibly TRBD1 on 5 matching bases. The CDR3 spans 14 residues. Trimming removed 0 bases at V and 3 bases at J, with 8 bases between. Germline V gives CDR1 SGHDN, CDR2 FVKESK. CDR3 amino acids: CASSQDRRDTEAFF. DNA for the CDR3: TGTGCCAGCAGCCAAGATCGCAGGGACACTGAAGCTTTCTTT.

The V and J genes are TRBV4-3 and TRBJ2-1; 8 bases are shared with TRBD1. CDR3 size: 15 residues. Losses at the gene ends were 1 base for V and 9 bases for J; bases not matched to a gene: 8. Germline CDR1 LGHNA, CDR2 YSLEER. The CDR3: CASSQVVQGGAEQFF. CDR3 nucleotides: TGCGCCAGCAGCCAAGTGGTACAGGGGGGCGCTGAGCAGTTCTTC.

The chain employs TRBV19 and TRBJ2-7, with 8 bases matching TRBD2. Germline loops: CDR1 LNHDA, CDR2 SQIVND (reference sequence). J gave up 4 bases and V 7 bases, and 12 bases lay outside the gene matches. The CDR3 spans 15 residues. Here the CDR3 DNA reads TGTGCCAGTACCATTACTAGCGGAGCTACTTACGAGCAGTACTTC. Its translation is CASTITSGATYEQYF.

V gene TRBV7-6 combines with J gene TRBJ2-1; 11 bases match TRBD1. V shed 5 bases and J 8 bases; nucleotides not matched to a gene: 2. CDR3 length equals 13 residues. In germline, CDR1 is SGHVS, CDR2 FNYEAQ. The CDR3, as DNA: TGTGCCAGCAGCATGGACAGGGGGCATGAGCAGTTCTTC. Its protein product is CASSMDRGHEQFF.

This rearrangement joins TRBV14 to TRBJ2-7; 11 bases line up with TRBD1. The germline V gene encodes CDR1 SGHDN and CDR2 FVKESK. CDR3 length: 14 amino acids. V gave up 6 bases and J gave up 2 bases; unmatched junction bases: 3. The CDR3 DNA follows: TGTGCCAGCAGGGGGACAGGGGGGACCTACGAGCAGTACTTC. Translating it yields CASRGTGGTYEQYF. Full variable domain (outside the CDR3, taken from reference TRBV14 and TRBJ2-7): EAGVTQFPSHSVIEKGQTVTLRCDPISGHDNLYWYRRVMGKEIKFLLHFVKESKQDESGMPNNRFLAERTGGTYSTLKVQPAELEDSGVYFCASRGTGGTYEQYFGPGTRLTVT.

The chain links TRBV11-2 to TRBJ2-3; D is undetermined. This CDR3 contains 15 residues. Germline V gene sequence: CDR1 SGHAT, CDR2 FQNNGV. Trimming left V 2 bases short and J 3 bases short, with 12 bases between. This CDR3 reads CASSLWAGRTDTQYF. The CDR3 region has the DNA TGTGCCAGCAGCTTATGGGCAGGAAGGACAGATACGCAGTATTTT.

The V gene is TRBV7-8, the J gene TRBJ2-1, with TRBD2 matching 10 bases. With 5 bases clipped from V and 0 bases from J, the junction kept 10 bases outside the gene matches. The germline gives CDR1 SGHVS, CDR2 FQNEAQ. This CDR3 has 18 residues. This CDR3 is CASSAQVSGGPSYNEQFF. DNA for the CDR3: TGTGCCAGCAGCGCTCAAGTTAGCGGGGGGCCCTCCTACAATGAGCAGTTCTTC.

The CDR3 is CASSTHRAPYEQYF. CDR3 nucleotide sequence: TGTGCCAGTAGTACCCACAGGGCCCCCTACGAGCAGTACTTC. The V and J genes are TRBV19 and TRBJ2-7, with TRBD1 as a possible D gene (6 bases). Germline CDR1 reads LNHDA; CDR2 reads SQIVND (reference sequence). Trimming removed 4 bases at V and 2 bases at J, with 12 bases between. The CDR3 is made up of 14 amino acids.

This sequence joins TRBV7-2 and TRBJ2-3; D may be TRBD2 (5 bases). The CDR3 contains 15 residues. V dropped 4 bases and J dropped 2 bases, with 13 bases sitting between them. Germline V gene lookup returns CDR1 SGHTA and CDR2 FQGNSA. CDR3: CASSSPGSYTDTQYF. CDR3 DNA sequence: TGTGCCAGCAGCTCTCCGGGATCCTACACAGATACGCAGTATTTT.

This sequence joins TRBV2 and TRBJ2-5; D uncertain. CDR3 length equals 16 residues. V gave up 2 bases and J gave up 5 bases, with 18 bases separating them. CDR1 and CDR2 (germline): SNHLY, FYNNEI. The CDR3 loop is CASSESRAALFETQYF. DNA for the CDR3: TGTGCCAGCAGTGAAAGTAGGGCAGCCCTATTTGAGACCCAGTACTTC.

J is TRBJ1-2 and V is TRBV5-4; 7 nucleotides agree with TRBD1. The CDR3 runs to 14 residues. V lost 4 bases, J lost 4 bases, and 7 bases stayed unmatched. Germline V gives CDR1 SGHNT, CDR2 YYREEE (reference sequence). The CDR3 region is CASSGQGGFYGYTF. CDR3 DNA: TGTGCCAGCAGCGGCCAGGGGGGGTTCTATGGCTACACCTTC.

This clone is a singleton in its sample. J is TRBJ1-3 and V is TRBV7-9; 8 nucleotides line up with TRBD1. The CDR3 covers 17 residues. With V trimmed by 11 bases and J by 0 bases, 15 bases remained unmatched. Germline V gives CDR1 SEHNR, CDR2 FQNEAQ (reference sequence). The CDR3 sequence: CACVRDRTALSGNTIYF. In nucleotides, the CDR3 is TGTGCCTGTGTGAGGGACAGGACCGCTCTCTCTGGAAACACCATATATTTT.

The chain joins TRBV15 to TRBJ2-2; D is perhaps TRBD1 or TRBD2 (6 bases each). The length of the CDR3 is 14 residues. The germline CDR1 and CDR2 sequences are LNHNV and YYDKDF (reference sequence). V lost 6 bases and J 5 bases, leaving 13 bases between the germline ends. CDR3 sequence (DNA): TGTGCCACCAGAGGGGGGCGGGAAACCGGGGAGCTGTTTTTT. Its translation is CATRGGRETGELFF.

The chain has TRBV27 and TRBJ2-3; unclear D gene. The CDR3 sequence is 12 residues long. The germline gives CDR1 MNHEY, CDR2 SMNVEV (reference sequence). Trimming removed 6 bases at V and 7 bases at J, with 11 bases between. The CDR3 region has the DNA TGTGCCAGCAGCCCGCCGGGCTATACGCAGTATTTT. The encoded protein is CASSPPGYTQYF.

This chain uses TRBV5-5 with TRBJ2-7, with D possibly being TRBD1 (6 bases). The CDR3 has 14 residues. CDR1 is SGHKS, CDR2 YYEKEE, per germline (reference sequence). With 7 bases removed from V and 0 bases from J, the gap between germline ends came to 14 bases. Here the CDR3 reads CASGRTASSYEQYF. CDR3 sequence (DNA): TGTGCCAGCGGACGGACAGCGAGCTCCTACGAGCAGTACTTC.

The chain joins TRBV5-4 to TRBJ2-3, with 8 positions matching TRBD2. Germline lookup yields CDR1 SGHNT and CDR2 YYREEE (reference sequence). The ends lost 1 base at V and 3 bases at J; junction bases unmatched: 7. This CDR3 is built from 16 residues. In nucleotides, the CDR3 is TGTGCCAGCAGCTTGAATCCGGGGGGGAGAACAGATACGCAGTATTTT. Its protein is CASSLNPGGRTDTQYF. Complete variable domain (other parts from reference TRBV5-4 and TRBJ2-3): ETGVTQSPTHLIKTRGQQVTLRCSSQSGHNTVSWYQQALGQGPQFIFQYYREEENGRGNFPPRFSGLQFPNYSSELNVNALELDDSALYLCASSLNPGGRTDTQYFGPGTRLTVL.

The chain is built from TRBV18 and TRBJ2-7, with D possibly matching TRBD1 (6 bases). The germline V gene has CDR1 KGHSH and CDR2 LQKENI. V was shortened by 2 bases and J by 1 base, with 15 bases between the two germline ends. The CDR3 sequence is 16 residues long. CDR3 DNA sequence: TGTGCCAGCTCACCATCTACAGGGAGAGGATCCTACGAGCAGTACTTC. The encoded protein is CASSPSTGRGSYEQYF.

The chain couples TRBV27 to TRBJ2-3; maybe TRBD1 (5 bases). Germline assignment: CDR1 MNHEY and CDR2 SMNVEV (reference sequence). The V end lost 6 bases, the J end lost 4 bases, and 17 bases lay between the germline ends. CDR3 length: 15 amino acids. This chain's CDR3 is CASSPYPKGADTQYF. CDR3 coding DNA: TGTGCCAGCAGCCCGTACCCTAAAGGGGCAGATACGCAGTATTTT.

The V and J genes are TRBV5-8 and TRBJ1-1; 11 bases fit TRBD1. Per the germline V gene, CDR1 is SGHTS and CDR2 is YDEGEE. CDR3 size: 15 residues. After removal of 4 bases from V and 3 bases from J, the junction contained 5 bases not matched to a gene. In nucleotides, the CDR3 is TGTGCCAGCAGCCCTAGGACAGGGGGCGACACTGAAGCTTTCTTT. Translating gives CASSPRTGGDTEAFF.

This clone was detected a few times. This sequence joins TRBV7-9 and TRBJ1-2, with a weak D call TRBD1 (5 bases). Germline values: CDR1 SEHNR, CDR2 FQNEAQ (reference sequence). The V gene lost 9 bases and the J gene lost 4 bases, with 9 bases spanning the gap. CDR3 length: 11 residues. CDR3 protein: CASPDIYGYTF. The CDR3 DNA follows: TGTGCCAGTCCGGACATCTATGGCTACACCTTC.

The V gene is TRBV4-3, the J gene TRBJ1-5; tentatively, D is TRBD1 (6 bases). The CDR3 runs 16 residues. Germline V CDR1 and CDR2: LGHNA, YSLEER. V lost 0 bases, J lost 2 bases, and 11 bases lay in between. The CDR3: CASSQDSQGGNQPQHF. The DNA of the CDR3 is TGCGCCAGCAGCCAAGATTCACAGGGCGGCAATCAGCCCCAGCATTTT.

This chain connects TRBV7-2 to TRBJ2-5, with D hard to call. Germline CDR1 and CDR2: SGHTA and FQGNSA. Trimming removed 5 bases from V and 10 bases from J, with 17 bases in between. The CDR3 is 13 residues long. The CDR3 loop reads CASSPLGPVGQYF. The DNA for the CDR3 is TGTGCCAGCAGCCCCCTCGGGCCCGTAGGCCAGTACTTC.

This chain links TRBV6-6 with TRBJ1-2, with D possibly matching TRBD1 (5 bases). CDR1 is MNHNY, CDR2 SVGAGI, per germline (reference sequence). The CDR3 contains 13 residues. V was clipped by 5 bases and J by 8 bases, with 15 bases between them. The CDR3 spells CASSRGDLEGYTF. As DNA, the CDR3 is TGTGCCAGCAGTCGAGGGGATTTGGAGGGCTACACCTTC.

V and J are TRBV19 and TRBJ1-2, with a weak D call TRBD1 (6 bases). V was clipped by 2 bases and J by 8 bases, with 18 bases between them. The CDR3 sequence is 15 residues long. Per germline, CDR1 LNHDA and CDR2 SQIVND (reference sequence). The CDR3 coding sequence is TGTGCCAGTAGTATATCTGGGGGCGGAACAGGAGGCTACACCTTC. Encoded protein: CASSISGGGTGGYTF.